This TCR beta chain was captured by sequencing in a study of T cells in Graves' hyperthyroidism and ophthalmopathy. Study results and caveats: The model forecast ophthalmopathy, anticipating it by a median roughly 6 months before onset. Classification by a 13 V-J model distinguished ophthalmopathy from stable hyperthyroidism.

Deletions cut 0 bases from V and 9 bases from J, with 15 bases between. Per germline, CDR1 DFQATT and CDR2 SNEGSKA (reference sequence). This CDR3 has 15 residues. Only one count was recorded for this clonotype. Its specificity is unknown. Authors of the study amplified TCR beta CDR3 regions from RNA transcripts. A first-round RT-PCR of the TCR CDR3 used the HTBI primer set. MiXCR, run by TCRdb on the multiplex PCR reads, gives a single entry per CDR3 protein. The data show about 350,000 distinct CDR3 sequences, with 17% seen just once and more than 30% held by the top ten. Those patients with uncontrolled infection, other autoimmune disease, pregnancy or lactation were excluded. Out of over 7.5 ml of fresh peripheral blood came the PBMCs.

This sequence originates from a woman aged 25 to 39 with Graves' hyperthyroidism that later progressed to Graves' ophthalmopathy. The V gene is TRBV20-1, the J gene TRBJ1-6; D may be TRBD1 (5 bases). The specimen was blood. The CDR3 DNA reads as TGCAGTGCTAGAGATGTGGGGACGGGGGTTTCACCCCTCCACTTT. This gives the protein CSARDVGTGVSPLHF.